This is a list of T cell receptor beta chains from one sample in a study of radiation and T cells in renal cell carcinoma. The data were produced by immunoSEQ multiplex PCR, yet TCRdb's version contains in-frame clones alone and is incomplete. The data contain over 120,000 clones, approximately 91% of them seen just once; the ten biggest clones take up around 13%. The sequencing used blood, collected from a patient whose treatment included radiotherapy and nephrectomy. The receptors here all came from a woman in her fifties or sixties with renal cell carcinoma. Each CDR3 is given with its conserved first and last residue. D genes are given only for firm matches. A row's size may be missing; if present it is once, few, many or a size class.

size: -
J: TRBJ1-2
D: -
V: TRBV6-5
CDR3: CASSYSLGAIDYGYTF
DNA: TGTGCCAGCAGTTACTCGTTGGGGGCAATTGACTATGGCTACACCTTC

size: -
J: TRBJ1-3
D: -
V: TRBV19
CDR3: CASIGWGSNGNTIYF
DNA: TGTGCCAGTATTGGTTGGGGGTCCAATGGAAACACCATATATTTT

size: -
J: TRBJ2-7
D: TRBD2
V: TRBV5-1
CDR3: CASSPLTGGSYEQYF
DNA: TGCGCCAGCAGCCCGCTGACGGGAGGGTCCTACGAGCAGTACTTC

size: once
J: TRBJ2-1
D: -
V: TRBV30
CDR3: CAWSPGRTTLQFF
DNA: TGTGCCTGGAGCCCGGGACGCACTACCTTGCAGTTCTTC

size: -
J: TRBJ1-2
D: -
V: TRBV28
CDR3: CASSLVFNRGDGYTF
DNA: TGTGCCAGCAGTTTAGTGTTCAACAGAGGGGATGGCTACACCTTC

size: -
J: TRBJ1-1
D: -
V: TRBV9
CDR3: CASSGAGDTEAFF
DNA: TGTGCCAGCAGCGGGGCAGGCGACACTGAAGCTTTCTTT

size: -
J: TRBJ1-5
D: TRBD1
V: TRBV19
CDR3: CASSILLEGTGYYSNQPQHF
DNA: TGTGCCAGTAGTATCCTACTCGAAGGGACAGGGTATTATAGCAATCAGCCCCAGCATTTT

size: -
J: TRBJ2-5
D: -
V: TRBV7-6
CDR3: CASSHWDGAETQYF
DNA: TGTGCCAGCAGCCATTGGGACGGCGCAGAGACCCAGTACTTC

size: -
J: TRBJ2-5
D: -
V: TRBV6-5
CDR3: CASRAGQGSGETQYF
DNA: TGTGCCAGCAGGGCGGGGCAGGGGAGTGGAGAGACCCAGTACTTC

size: -
J: TRBJ1-5
D: -
V: TRBV29-1
CDR3: CSASGSNQPQHF
DNA: TGCAGCGCCTCAGGCAGCAATCAGCCCCAGCATTTT

size: -
J: TRBJ2-1
D: -
V: TRBV5-6
CDR3: CASSFYRGSSYNEQFF
DNA: TGTGCCAGCAGCTTTTACCGGGGGAGCTCCTACAATGAGCAGTTCTTC

size: -
J: TRBJ2-7
D: -
V: TRBV6-1
CDR3: CASSEVGEVGEQYF
DNA: TGTGCCAGCAGTGAGGTTGGGGAGGTAGGCGAGCAGTACTTC

size: -
J: TRBJ1-2
D: TRBD1
V: TRBV5-6
CDR3: CASSLGNRGYGYTF
DNA: TGTGCCAGCAGCTTGGGGAACAGGGGCTATGGCTACACCTTC

size: -
J: TRBJ1-1
D: -
V: TRBV6-6
CDR3: CAGRRGPNTEAFF
DNA: TGTGCCGGCAGGCGGGGCCCGAACACTGAAGCTTTCTTT

size: -
J: TRBJ2-2
D: -
V: TRBV6-5
CDR3: CASSLGGGTGELFF
DNA: TGTGCCAGCAGCCTCGGTGGAGGCACCGGGGAGCTGTTTTTT

size: -
J: TRBJ2-7
D: -
V: TRBV7-2
CDR3: CASSLYIGGRENEQYF
DNA: TGTGCCAGCAGCTTATATATAGGGGGGAGGGAGAACGAGCAGTACTTC

size: -
J: TRBJ2-1
D: -
V: TRBV14
CDR3: CASSQVRETNEQFF
DNA: TGTGCCAGCAGCCAAGTACGGGAAACCAATGAGCAGTTCTTC

size: few
J: TRBJ1-1
D: -
V: TRBV29-1
CDR3: CSVGDKNTEAFF
DNA: TGCAGCGTCGGGGACAAGAACACTGAAGCTTTCTTT

size: -
J: TRBJ2-2
D: -
V: TRBV6-1
CDR3: CATRTIAANTGELFF
DNA: TGTGCCACCAGGACCATCGCCGCGAACACCGGGGAGCTGTTTTTT

size: -
J: TRBJ2-1
D: TRBD1
V: TRBV19
CDR3: CASRGQSSYNEQFF
DNA: TGTGCCAGTAGGGGACAGTCCTCCTACAATGAGCAGTTCTTC